This section outlines one TCR beta chain sequence together with its context. This record comes from a study of blood T cell repertoires in COVID-19. Study context: Samples taken during acute and convalescent COVID-19 were collected in the United States, Italy and Spain. Sources were T cells, B-cell-depleted T cells, or PBMCs; the material itself was cDNA or gDNA.

After removal of 4 bases from V and 0 bases from J, the junction contained 9 bases not matched to a gene. The CDR3 covers 17 residues. CDR1 and CDR2 from the germline V gene are LGHDT and YNNKEL (reference sequence). Original handling: The authors estimated nucleated cell counts from reference gene primer amplification. Sequencing used immunoSEQ multiplex PCR; TCRdb keeps in-frame clones, though not all of them. V, J and clone size are those of that table, while D and trimming were read from the DNA. The sample lists 15,000 to 20,000 clones, about 85% seen once, with around half in the top ten. The chain links TRBV3-1 (or the pseudogene TRBV3-2) to TRBJ2-3; 8 bases map to TRBD2. Sequenced input: peripheral blood. The source of this sequence is a human donor in a cohort sampled during active COVID-19. CDR3 in amino acids: CASSLSLAEFSTDTQYF. CDR3 bases: TGTGCCAGCAGCCTGTCACTAGCGGAATTCAGCACAGATACGCAGTATTTT.